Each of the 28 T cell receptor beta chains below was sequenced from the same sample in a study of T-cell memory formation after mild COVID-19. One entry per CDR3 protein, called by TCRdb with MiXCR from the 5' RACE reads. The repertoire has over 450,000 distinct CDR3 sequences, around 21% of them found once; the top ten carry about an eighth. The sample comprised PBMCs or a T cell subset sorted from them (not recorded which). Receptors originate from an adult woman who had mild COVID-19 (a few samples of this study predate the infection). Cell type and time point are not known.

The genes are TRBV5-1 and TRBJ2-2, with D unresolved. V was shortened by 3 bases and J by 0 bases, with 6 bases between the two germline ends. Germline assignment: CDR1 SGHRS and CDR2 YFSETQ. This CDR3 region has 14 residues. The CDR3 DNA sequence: TGCGCCAGCAGCTCCCTGGCGAACACCGGGGAGCTGTTTTTT. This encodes CASSSLANTGELFF.

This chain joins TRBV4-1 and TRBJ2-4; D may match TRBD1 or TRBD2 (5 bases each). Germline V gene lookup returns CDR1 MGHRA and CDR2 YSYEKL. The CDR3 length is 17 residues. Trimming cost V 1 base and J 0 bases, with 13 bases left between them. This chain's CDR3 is CASSQGGARGAKNIQYF. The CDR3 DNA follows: TGCGCCAGCAGCCAAGGGGGAGCGAGGGGAGCCAAAAACATTCAGTACTTC.

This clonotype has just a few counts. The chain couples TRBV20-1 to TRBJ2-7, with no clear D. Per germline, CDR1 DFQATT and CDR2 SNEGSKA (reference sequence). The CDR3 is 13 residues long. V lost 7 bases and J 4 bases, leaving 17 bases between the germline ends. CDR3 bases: TGCAGTGTCCCCAATATAGGGCCTTACGAGCAGTACTTC. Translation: CSVPNIGPYEQYF.

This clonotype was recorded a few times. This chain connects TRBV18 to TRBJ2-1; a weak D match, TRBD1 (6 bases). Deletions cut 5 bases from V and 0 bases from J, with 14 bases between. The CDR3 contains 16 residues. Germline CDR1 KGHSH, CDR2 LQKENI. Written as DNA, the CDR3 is TGTGCCAGCTCAGGCCCTAGGGGGAGCTCCTACAATGAGCAGTTCTTC. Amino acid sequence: CASSGPRGSSYNEQFF.

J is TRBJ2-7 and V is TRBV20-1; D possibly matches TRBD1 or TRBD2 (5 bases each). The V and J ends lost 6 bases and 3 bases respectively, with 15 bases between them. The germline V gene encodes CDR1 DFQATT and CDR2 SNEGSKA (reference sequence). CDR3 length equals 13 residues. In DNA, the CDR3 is TGCAGTGCCACTTCGGGGCGGAGCTACGAGCAGTACTTC. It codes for CSATSGRSYEQYF.

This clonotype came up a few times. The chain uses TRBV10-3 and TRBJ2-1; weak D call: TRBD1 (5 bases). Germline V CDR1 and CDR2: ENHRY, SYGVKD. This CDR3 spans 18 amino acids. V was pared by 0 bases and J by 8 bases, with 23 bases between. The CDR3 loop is CAISESDADGRVVDEQFF. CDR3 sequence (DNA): TGTGCCATCAGTGAGTCCGATGCGGACGGCAGGGTAGTTGATGAGCAGTTCTTC.

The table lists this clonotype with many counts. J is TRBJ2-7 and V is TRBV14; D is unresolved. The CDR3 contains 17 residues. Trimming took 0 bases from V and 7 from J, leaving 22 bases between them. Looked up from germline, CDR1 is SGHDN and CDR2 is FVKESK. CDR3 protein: CASSQDSVTPPSEEQYF. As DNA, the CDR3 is TGTGCCAGCAGCCAAGATTCTGTAACACCTCCCTCGGAGGAGCAGTACTTC.

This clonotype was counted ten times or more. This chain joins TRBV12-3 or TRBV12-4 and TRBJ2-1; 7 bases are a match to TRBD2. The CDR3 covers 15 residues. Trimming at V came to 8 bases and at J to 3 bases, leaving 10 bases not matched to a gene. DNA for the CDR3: TGTGCCAGCGCGACTCTAGCGGCCCGCTACAATGAGCAGTTCTTC. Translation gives CASATLAARYNEQFF.

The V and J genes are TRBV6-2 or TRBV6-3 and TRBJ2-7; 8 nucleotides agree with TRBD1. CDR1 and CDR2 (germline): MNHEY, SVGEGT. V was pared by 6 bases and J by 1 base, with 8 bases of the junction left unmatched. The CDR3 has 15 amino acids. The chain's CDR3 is CASRDWTGTSYEQYF. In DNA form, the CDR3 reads TGTGCCAGCAGAGATTGGACAGGGACTTCCTACGAGCAGTACTTC.

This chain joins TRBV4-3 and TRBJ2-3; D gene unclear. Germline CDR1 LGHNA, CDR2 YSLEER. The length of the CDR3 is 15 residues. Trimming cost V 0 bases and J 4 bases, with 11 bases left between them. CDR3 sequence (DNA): TGCGCCAGCAGCCAAGAGCTGAATGGCGCAGATACGCAGTATTTT. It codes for CASSQELNGADTQYF.

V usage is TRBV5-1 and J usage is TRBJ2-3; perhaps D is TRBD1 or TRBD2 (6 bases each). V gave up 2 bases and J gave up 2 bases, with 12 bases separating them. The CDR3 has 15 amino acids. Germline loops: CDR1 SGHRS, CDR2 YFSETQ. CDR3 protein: CASSFFGGPTDTQYF. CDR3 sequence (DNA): TGCGCCAGCAGCTTCTTTGGGGGGCCCACAGATACGCAGTATTTT.

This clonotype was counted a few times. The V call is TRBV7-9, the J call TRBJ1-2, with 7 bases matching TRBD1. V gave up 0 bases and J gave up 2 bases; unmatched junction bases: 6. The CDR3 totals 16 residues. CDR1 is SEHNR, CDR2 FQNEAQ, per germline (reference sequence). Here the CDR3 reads CASSLAGGGRNYGYTF. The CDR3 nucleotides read TGTGCCAGCAGCTTAGCGGGAGGGGGCAGAAACTATGGCTACACCTTC.

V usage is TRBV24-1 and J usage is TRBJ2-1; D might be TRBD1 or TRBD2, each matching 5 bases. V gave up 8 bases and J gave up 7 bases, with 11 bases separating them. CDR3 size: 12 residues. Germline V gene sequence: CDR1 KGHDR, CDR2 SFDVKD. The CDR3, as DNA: TGTGCCACCATGCAGGGCGGGAATGAGCAGTTCTTC. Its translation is CATMQGGNEQFF.

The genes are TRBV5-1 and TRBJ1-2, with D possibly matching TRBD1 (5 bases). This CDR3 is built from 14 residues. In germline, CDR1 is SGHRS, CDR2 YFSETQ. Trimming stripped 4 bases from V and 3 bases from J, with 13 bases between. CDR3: CASSVNDRHYGYTF. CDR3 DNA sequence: TGCGCCAGCAGCGTAAACGACAGACACTATGGCTACACCTTC. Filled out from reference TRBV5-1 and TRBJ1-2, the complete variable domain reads KAGVTQTPRYLIKTRGQQVTLSCSPISGHRSVSWYQQTPGQGLQFLFEYFSETQRNKGNFPGRFSGRQFSNSRSEMNVSTLELGDSALYLCASSVNDRHYGYTFGSGTRLTVV.

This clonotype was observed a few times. The CDR3 region has the DNA TGTGCCTGGGGGGGACCGGACTACGAGCAGTACTTC. Residues: CAWGGPDYEQYF. V is TRBV30 and J is TRBJ2-7; D tentatively fits TRBD1 or TRBD2 (5 bases each). This CDR3 spans 12 amino acids. Germline V CDR1 and CDR2: GTSNPN, SVGIG (reference sequence). Trimming cost V 5 bases and J 3 bases, with 11 bases left between them.

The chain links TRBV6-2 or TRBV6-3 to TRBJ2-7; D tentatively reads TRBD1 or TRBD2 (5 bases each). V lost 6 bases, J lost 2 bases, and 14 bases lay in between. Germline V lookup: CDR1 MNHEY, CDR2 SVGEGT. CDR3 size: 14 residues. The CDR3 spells CASSLRRDAYEQYF. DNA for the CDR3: TGTGCCAGCAGCCTCCGAAGGGACGCCTACGAGCAGTACTTC.

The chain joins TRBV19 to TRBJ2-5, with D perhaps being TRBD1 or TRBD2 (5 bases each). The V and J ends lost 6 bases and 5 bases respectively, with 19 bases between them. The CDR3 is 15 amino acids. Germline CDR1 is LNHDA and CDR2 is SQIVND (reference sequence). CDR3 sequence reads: CASRTGTLGRETQYF. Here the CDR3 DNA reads TGTGCCAGTAGAACCGGGACCCTCGGTCGGGAGACCCAGTACTTC.

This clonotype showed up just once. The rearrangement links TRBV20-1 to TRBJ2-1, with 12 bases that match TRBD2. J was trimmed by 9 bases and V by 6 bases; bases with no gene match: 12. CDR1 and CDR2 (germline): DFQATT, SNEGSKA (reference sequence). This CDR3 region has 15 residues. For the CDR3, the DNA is TGCAGTGCGACCTCTCTAGCGGGGGGGCGCCCTGAGCAGTTCTTC. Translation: CSATSLAGGRPEQFF.

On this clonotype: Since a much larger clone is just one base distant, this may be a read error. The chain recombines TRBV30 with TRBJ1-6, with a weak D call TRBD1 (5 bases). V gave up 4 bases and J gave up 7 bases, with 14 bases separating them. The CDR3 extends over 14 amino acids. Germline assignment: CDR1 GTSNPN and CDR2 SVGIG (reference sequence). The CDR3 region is CAWTETASNSPLHF. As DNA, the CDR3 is TGTGCCTGGACAGAGACAGCCTCCAATTCACCCCTCCACTTT.

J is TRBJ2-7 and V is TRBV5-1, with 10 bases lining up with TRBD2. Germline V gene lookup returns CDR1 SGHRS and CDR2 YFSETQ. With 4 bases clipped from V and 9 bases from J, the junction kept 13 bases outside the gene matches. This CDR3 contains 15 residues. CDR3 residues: CASSLTGTSEITQYF. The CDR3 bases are TGCGCCAGCAGCCTCACCGGGACTAGCGAAATAACGCAGTACTTC.

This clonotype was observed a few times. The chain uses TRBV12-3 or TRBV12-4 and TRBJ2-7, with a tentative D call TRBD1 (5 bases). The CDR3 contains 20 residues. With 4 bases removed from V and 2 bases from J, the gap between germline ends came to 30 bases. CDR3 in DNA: TGTGCCAGCAGTTCCATCACGCCCTCTTACAGGCATAGAAATGCCTACGAGCAGTACTTC. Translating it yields CASSSITPSYRHRNAYEQYF.

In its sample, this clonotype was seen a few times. CDR3 bases: TGTGCATCCAAGGGGTCGACTGGGGCCAACGTCCTGACTTTC. Its protein product is CASKGSTGANVLTF. The V call is TRBV12-3 or TRBV12-4, the J call TRBJ2-6; possible D gene TRBD1, 5 bases. The CDR3 has 14 amino acids.

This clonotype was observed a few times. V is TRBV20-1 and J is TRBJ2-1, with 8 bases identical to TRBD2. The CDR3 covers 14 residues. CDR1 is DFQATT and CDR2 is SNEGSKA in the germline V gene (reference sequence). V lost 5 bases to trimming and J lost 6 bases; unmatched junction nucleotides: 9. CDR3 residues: CSAHPPGRGNEQFF. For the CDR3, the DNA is TGCAGTGCTCATCCCCCCGGGAGGGGCAATGAGCAGTTCTTC.

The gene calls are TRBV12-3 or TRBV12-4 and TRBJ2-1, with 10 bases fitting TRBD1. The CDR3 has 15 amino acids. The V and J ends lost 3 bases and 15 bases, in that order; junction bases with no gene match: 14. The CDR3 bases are TGTGCCAGCAGTTTGGGACAGGGGAGTCTAGGTCATGCGTTCTTC. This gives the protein CASSLGQGSLGHAFF.

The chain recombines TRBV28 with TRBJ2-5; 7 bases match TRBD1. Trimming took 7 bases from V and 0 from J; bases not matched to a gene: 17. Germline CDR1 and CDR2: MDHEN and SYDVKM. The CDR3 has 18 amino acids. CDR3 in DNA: TGTGCCAGCAACCAACCGGGACAGCCTATTTGGTACCAAGAGACCCAGTACTTC. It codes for CASNQPGQPIWYQETQYF.

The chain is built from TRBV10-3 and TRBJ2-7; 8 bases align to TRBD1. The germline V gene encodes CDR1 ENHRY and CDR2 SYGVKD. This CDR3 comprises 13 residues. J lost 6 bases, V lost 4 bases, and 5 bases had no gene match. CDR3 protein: CAISVQGAGEQYF. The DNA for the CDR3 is TGTGCCATCAGTGTCCAGGGGGCCGGCGAGCAGTACTTC.

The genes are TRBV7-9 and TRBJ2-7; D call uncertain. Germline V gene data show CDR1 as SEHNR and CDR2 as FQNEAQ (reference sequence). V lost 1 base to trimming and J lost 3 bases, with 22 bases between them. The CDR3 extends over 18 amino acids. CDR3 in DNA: TGTGCCAGCAGCTTAGACACGACCGTCTACAACGTCTACTACGAGCAGTACTTC. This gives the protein CASSLDTTVYNVYYEQYF.

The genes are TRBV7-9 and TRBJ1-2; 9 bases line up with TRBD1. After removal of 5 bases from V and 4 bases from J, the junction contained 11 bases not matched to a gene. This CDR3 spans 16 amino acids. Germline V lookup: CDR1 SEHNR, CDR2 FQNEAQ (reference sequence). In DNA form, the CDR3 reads TGTGCCAGCAGCCCGCGAGACAGGGGGAGTATCTATGGCTACACCTTC. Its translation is CASSPRDRGSIYGYTF.